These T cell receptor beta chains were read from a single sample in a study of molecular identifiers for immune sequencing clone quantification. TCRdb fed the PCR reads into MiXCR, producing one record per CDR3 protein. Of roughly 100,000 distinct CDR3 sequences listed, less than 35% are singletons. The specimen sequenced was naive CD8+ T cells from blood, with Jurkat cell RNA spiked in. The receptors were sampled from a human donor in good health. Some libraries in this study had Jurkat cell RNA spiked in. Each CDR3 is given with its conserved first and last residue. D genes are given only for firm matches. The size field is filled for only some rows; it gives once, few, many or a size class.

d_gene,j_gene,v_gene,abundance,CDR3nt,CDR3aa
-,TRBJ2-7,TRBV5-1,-,TGCGCCAGCAGCCCGACTAATGCCGAGCAGTACTTC,CASSPTNAEQYF
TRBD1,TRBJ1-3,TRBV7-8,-,TGTGCCAGCAGTCGACCAGACTCCGGGGACAGGGAAGCTGGAAACACCAAATATTTT,CASSRPDSGDREAGNTKYF
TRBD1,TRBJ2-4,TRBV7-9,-,TGTGCCAGCAGCTCCACTACAGGGGCCCTAGCCAAAAACATTCAGTACTTC,CASSSTTGALAKNIQYF
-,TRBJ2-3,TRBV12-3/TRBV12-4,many,TGTGCCAGCAGTTTATACGAGCGACCAGATACGCAGTATTTT,CASSLYERPDTQYF
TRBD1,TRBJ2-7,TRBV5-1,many,TGCGCCAGCAGCTTAGCTTTCGGGACAGGGGGCGCCGAGCAGTACTTC,CASSLAFGTGGAEQYF
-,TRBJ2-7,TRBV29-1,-,TGCAGCGTTGAAGATGGTAGTCATCCGGGGCAGTACTTC,CSVEDGSHPGQYF
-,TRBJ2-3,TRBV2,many,TGTGCCACCTTGAAGCTAGATACGCAGTATTTT,CATLKLDTQYF
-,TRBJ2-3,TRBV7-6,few,TGTGCCAGCAGGGCAGGGAGGACTAGCACAGATACGCAGTATTTT,CASRAGRTSTDTQYF
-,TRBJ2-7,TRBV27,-,TGTGCCACCGAAGGAGCTAGCTCCTACGAGCAGTACTTC,CATEGASSYEQYF
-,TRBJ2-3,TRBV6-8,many,TGTGCCAGCAGTTTCCTCTCGCAGTATTTT,CASSFLSQYF
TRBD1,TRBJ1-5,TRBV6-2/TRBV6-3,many,TGTGCCAGCGTGGACAGGGCGAATCAGCCCCAGCATTTT,CASVDRANQPQHF
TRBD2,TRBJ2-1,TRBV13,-,TGTGCCAGCAGCCTATCACTAGCGGCTACTTACTATGAGCAGTTCTTC,CASSLSLAATYYEQFF
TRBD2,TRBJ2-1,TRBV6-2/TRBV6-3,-,TGTGCCAGCAGTCCCCCCGGGACTAGCGGGTTCACCTACAATGAGCAGTTCTTC,CASSPPGTSGFTYNEQFF
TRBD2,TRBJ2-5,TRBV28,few,TGTGCCAGCAGTCTGAGCGGGAGGGCCCCAGAGCCCCAGTACTTC,CASSLSGRAPEPQYF
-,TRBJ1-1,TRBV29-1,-,TGCAGCGCCGAACAGGGATATGGCACTGAAGCTTTCTTT,CSAEQGYGTEAFF
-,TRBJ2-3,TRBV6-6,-,TGTGCCAGCAGTAAGCGGCACCCTAGCACAGATACGCAGTATTTT,CASSKRHPSTDTQYF
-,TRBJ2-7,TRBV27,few,TGTGCCAGCAGTTTATGGTCCGGGACCCCCTACGAGCAGTACTTC,CASSLWSGTPYEQYF
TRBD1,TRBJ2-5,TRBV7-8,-,TGTGCCAGCAGCGTTGGGACAGCCTATCTGGGAGAGACCCAGTACTTC,CASSVGTAYLGETQYF
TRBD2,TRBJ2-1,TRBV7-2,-,TGTGCCAGCAGCCCCGGACTAGCGGGATTAGAGCAGTTCTTC,CASSPGLAGLEQFF
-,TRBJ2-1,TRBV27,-,TGTGCCAGCAGTTATCAGGGCAGGTACAATGAGCAGTTCTTC,CASSYQGRYNEQFF
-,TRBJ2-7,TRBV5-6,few,TGTGCCAGCAGCTCCTGGACAGACTACGAGCAGTACTTC,CASSSWTDYEQYF
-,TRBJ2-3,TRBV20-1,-,TGCAGTGCTAGGGGGAGACCCACAGATACGCAGTATTTT,CSARGRPTDTQYF
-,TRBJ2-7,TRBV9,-,TGTGCCAGCAGCGTAGCGGCCAACTCCTACGAGCAGTACTTC,CASSVAANSYEQYF
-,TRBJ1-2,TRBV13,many,TGTGCCAGCAGCTTAGGGGGGTATGGCTACACCTTC,CASSLGGYGYTF
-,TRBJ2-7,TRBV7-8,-,TGTGCCAGCACCCTTTCCGGACTGGTGGCCTACGAGCAGTACTTC,CASTLSGLVAYEQYF
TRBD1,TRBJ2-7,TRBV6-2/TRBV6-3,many,TGTGCCAGTACGGACAGGGGCGAAACCTACGAGCAGTACTTC,CASTDRGETYEQYF
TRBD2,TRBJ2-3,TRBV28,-,TGTGCCATCGTAGGGGGGACTAGCGGGAGGAGAGAGGGCACAGATACGCGGTATTTT,CAIVGGTSGRREGTDTRYF
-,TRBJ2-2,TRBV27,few,TGTGCCAGCAGTTTCAATCCTCTCACCGGGGAGCTGTTTTTT,CASSFNPLTGELFF
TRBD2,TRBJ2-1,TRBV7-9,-,TGTGCCAGCAGCTTAGGAGGTAGCGGGAGGGTCCACAATGAGCAGTTCTTC,CASSLGGSGRVHNEQFF
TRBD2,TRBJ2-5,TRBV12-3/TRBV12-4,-,TGTGCCAGCAGTCCCGGGACTAGTGGGACCCAGTACTTC,CASSPGTSGTQYF
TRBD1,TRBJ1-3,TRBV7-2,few,TGTGCCAGCAGCAAGACAGGGTCGGACTCTGGAAACACCATATATTTT,CASSKTGSDSGNTIYF
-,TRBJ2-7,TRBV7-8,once,TGTGCCAGCGGCTTCGGGCGGGGAGGCTACGAGCAGTACTTC,CASGFGRGGYEQYF
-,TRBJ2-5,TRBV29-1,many,TGCAGCGTTGAGGACAGAAACCAAGAGACCCAGTACTTC,CSVEDRNQETQYF
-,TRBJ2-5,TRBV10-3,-,TGTGCCTCCTCAGACGGTTACCAAGAGACCCAGTACTTC,CASSDGYQETQYF
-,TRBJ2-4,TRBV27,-,TGTGCCAGCAGTTTTGGGGGAGCAAATAACATTCAGTACTTC,CASSFGGANNIQYF
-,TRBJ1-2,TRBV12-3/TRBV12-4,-,TGTGCCAGCAGCGGGTTCCCGGGCTATGGCTACACCTTC,CASSGFPGYGYTF
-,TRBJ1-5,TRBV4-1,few,TGCGCCAGCAGCCAAATACCCAGGGATAATCAGCCCCAGCATTTT,CASSQIPRDNQPQHF
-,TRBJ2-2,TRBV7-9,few,TGTGCCAGCAGGGAGGCAACCGGGGAGCTGTTTTTT,CASREATGELFF
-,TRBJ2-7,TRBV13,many,TGTGCCAGCAGCTTTGGGGCAGGGGTCCACGAGCAGTACTTC,CASSFGAGVHEQYF